The 8 T cell receptor beta chains presented below share a single source sample, sequenced in a study of tumor-infiltrating lymphocytes in primary liver carcinoma. Blood RNA came from unsorted whole blood; germline DNA was also extracted. The researchers produced TCR beta cDNA from around 0.5 ug total RNA with a constant-region primer. For TCR beta, libraries were produced by three nested multiplex PCR rounds using slightly modified ARM-PCR. Both of the initial two PCR rounds ran for nine to eleven cycles and employed TRBV1-TRBV30 forward primers alongside a C-beta reverse primer. TCRdb redid the calling of the multiplex PCR reads with MiXCR, one entry per CDR3 protein. This table has approximately 210,000 distinct CDR3 sequences, less than 75% appearing once. Sequencing input: peripheral blood. The origin of the receptors is a woman aged 55-70 years with primary liver carcinoma and hepatitis B virus infection.

Regarding this clonotype: Germline is not matched at one junction end, which may reflect a read error. This chain joins TRBV11-2 and TRBJ1-6, with D hard to call. Germline CDR1 is SGHAT and CDR2 is FQNNGV. The CDR3 contains 13 residues. The CDR3 nucleotides read TGTGCCAACAGCTTATTAGACAATTCACCCCTCCACTTT. Its translation is CANSLLDNSPLHF.

The chain employs TRBV29-1 and TRBJ2-3; TRBD2 is a possible D gene (5 bases). V was trimmed by 5 bases and J by 1 base, leaving 13 bases between them. CDR3 length: 14 residues. The germline V gene has CDR1 SQVTM and CDR2 ANQGSEA. The CDR3 DNA sequence: TGCAGCGTTAGGCGAGCGGAGCGCACAGATACGCAGTATTTT. This gives the protein CSVRRAERTDTQYF.

Notes on this clonotype: A read error is possible here, since a much larger clone lies one base away. The chain joins TRBV6-1 to TRBJ2-7; D unresolved. Per the germline V gene, CDR1 is MNHNS and CDR2 is SASEGT. This CDR3 is 12 amino acids long. In nucleotides, the CDR3 is TGTGTCAGCAGTGCCCGATACTACGAGCAGTACTTC. Protein sequence: CVSSARYYEQYF.

This clonotype was detected once. V and J are TRBV4-1 and TRBJ1-2, with 7 bases aligning to TRBD1. The CDR3 has 18 amino acids. CDR1 MGHRA and CDR2 YSYEKL come from the germline V gene. Trimming took 1 base from V and 0 from J; bases not matched to a gene: 11. The CDR3: CASSQGPAIGTANYGYTF. The DNA of the CDR3 is TGCGCCAGCAGCCAAGGCCCCGCAATAGGGACAGCTAACTATGGCTACACCTTC.

This clonotype has ten or more counts. This chain links TRBV5-5 with TRBJ1-5, with 7 bases lining up with TRBD1. There are 14 residues in the CDR3. With 3 bases clipped from V and 4 bases from J, the junction kept 4 bases outside the gene matches. CDR1 is SGHKS and CDR2 is YYEKEE in the germline V gene (reference sequence). CDR3 bases: TGTGCCAGCAGCTCGGGACAGCTAAATCAGCCCCAGCATTTT. Amino acid sequence: CASSSGQLNQPQHF.

This clonotype came up a few times. This rearrangement joins TRBV5-1 to TRBJ1-3, with D uncertain. The CDR3 is 16 amino acids. The germline V gene has CDR1 SGHRS and CDR2 YFSETQ. Trimming took off 1 base at V and 3 bases at J, with 14 bases between the two ends. The CDR3 DNA sequence: TGCGCCAGCAGCTTGTTTAGCACCGGCAGTGGAAACACCATATATTTT. This encodes CASSLFSTGSGNTIYF.

This clonotype was counted at least ten times. The junction departs from germline at one end; a sequencing error may be responsible. J is TRBJ2-7 and V is TRBV12-3 or TRBV12-4, with 8 bases that match TRBD1. The CDR3 extends over 14 amino acids. CDR3 DNA: TGTGCCACCAGTCCACAGGGGGTAGTTGGCGAGCAGTACTTC. It specifies CATSPQGVVGEQYF.

This clonotype was found a few times. V is TRBV6-5 and J is TRBJ2-2, with 9 bases fitting TRBD1. V shed 7 bases and J 4 bases; nucleotides not matched to a gene: 7. The CDR3 has 15 amino acids. Germline V lookup: CDR1 MNHEY, CDR2 SVGAGI. CDR3 region: CASTYETGGTGELFF. The CDR3 nucleotides are TGTGCCAGCACCTACGAGACAGGGGGCACCGGGGAGCTGTTTTTT.